This TCR beta chain is from a study of blood T cells in healthy people across ages. Together with a sample-barcoded 5' primer, a J-beta primer mix was included in a second PCR lasting roughly 6 to 12 cycles. Each CDR3 protein is one row after TCRdb ran MiXCR on the 5' RACE reads. The sample holds around 1,000,000 distinct CDR3 sequences; approximately 26% are singletons and the top ten take approximately 0.7%. CDR1 and CDR2 from the germline V gene are ENHRY and SYGVKD. Trimming removed 0 bases at V and 7 bases at J, with 15 bases between. CDR3 size: 16 residues. The same sample was also studied in work on T cells of mothers and their children.

The sequence derives from a girl aged 2 to 10 in good health. Input material: blood. This chain uses TRBV10-3 with TRBJ1-4; TRBD1 is a possible D gene (5 bases). In nucleotides, the CDR3 is TGTGCCATCAGTGAGTCGACGGGGGAGCTTTTTGAAAAACTGTTTTTT. Residues: CAISESTGELFEKLFF.